The 15 T cell receptor beta chains in this list originate from one sample, sequenced in a study of control samples from healthy donors and cancer patients. Only in-frame clones appear in the TCRdb table, and some are missing; sequencing was by immunoSEQ multiplex PCR. The profile covers 95,000 to 150,000 clones, with around 92% appearing a single time and under 40% taken by the ten largest. The material sequenced was blood. The source is a man aged 50-60 years in good health.

The chain recombines TRBV7-2 with TRBJ2-5; 8 bases match TRBD1. The CDR3 loop spans 14 amino acids. The trim removed 4 bases at V and 5 bases at J, leaving 6 bases unmatched. Germline CDR1 SGHTA, CDR2 FQGNSA. The CDR3 protein is CASSSGQGGETQYF. CDR3 DNA: TGTGCCAGCAGCTCAGGACAGGGCGGGGAGACCCAGTACTTC.

The CDR3 sequence is CASSSGGSGANVLTF. In DNA, the CDR3 is TGTGCCAGCAGCTCAGGGGGCTCTGGGGCCAACGTCCTGACTTTC. This chain links TRBV7-9 with TRBJ2-6; 7 bases fit TRBD1. CDR3 length equals 15 residues. The V gene's germline CDR1 is SEHNR and CDR2 FQNEAQ (reference sequence). The V gene end was trimmed by 4 bases and the J gene end by 0 bases; junction bases not matched to a gene: 0.

The gene calls are TRBV3-1 (or the pseudogene TRBV3-2) and TRBJ2-3; 10 bases align to TRBD2. Trimming took 4 bases from V and 3 from J; bases not matched to a gene: 13. The CDR3 totals 18 residues. Germline V gives CDR1 LGHDT, CDR2 YNNKEL (reference sequence). CDR3 in DNA: TGTGCCAGCAGCCTATTAGCGGGGGGTTATGAGGAAACAGATACGCAGTATTTT. It is translated as CASSLLAGGYEETDTQYF.

The chain combines TRBV6-5 with TRBJ1-5; D is undetermined. The CDR3 loop spans 13 amino acids. CDR1 is MNHEY and CDR2 is SVGAGI in the germline V gene. Trimming removed 5 bases at V and 4 bases at J, with 9 bases between. In DNA form, the CDR3 reads TGTGCCAGCAGTACCACCTGGAATCAGCCCCAGCATTTT. Protein: CASSTTWNQPQHF.

This rearrangement joins TRBV21-1 to TRBJ1-2. TRBV21-1 is tagged as a pseudogene. The CDR3 has 14 amino acids. Here the CDR3 DNA reads TGTGCCAGCAGCGGACGGAGGATCGTGGATGGCTACACCTTC. It is translated as CASSGRRIVDGYTF.

The DNA for the CDR3 is TGTGCCAGCAGTTGGGACAGAGACACTGAAGCTTTCTTT. It translates to CASSWDRDTEAFF. The chain uses TRBV2 and TRBJ1-1, with TRBD1 matching 7 bases. CDR3 size: 13 residues. The V and J ends lost 5 bases and 3 bases, in that order; junction bases with no gene match: 3. Germline assignment: CDR1 SNHLY and CDR2 FYNNEI.

CDR3 in amino acids: CASGEGTITDTQYF. CDR3 bases: TGTGCCAGCGGCGAAGGGACAATCACAGATACGCAGTATTTT. The chain couples TRBV9 to TRBJ2-3; D perhaps matches TRBD1 (6 bases). The CDR3 totals 14 residues. Germline V gives CDR1 SGDLS, CDR2 YYNGEE. The ends were cut back, 7 bases at V and 2 bases at J, with 14 bases in the middle.

The gene calls are TRBV7-2 and TRBJ1-2; 11 bases are shared with TRBD1. This CDR3 is built from 16 residues. Germline trimming cut 1 base from V and 5 bases from J; bases unmatched to any gene: 6. Germline V gene sequence: CDR1 SGHTA, CDR2 FQGNSA. This CDR3 is CASSLGTGGAGYGYTF. The CDR3 region has the DNA TGTGCCAGCAGCTTAGGGACAGGGGGCGCGGGGTATGGCTACACCTTC. Full variable domain (remainder filled in from reference TRBV7-2 and TRBJ1-2): GAGVSQSPSNKVTEKGKDVELRCDPISGHTALYWYRQSLGQGLEFLIYFQGNSAPDKSGLPSDRFSAERTGGSVSTLTIQRTQQEDSAVYLCASSLGTGGAGYGYTFGSGTRLTVV.

This chain joins TRBV5-1 and TRBJ1-6; the D gene is possibly TRBD1 (5 bases). Per the germline V gene, CDR1 is SGHRS and CDR2 is YFSETQ. This CDR3 region has 14 residues. The V and J ends lost 0 bases and 7 bases respectively, with 8 bases between them. The CDR3 DNA sequence: TGCGCCAGCAGCTTGGGACAGCCCAATTCACCCCTCCACTTT. Translation gives CASSLGQPNSPLHF.

This chain uses TRBV5-1 with TRBJ1-6, with D unresolved. The CDR3 loop spans 12 amino acids. CDR1 and CDR2 from the germline V gene are SGHRS and YFSETQ. Trimming left V 0 bases short and J 8 bases short, with 3 bases between. The CDR3 loop is CASSLGDSPLHF. DNA of the CDR3: TGCGCCAGCAGCTTGGGGGATTCACCCCTCCACTTT.

CDR3 coding DNA: TGCGCCAGCAGCTTGCCAGGGGCGGATAATTCACCCCTCCACTTT. Translating it yields CASSLPGADNSPLHF. This rearrangement joins TRBV5-1 to TRBJ1-6, with a possible D match to TRBD1 (6 bases). Looked up from germline, CDR1 is SGHRS and CDR2 is YFSETQ. Trimming pared 1 base from V and 5 bases from J, leaving 10 bases between. CDR3 size: 15 residues.

This clone was counted a few times. The V and J genes are TRBV7-9 and TRBJ1-2; TRBD1 is a possible D gene (5 bases). CDR1 is SEHNR, CDR2 FQNEAQ, per germline (reference sequence). Trimming took 5 bases from V and 4 from J, leaving 11 bases between them. The CDR3 is 13 residues long. The CDR3 here is CASSQGTAYGYTF. The CDR3 DNA reads as TGTGCCAGCAGCCAAGGGACGGCCTATGGCTACACCTTC.

Only one count was recorded for this clone. This chain connects TRBV6-1 to TRBJ1-2; D might be TRBD1 (5 bases). Germline V gives CDR1 MNHNS, CDR2 SASEGT. Trimming removed 2 bases at V and 6 bases at J, with 7 bases between. The CDR3 is made up of 12 amino acids. Here the CDR3 DNA reads TGTGCCAGCAGTGAACGGGACCATGGCTACACCTTC. It codes for CASSERDHGYTF.

V and J are TRBV11-2 and TRBJ1-1; 8 bases align to TRBD1. Germline CDR1 reads SGHAT; CDR2 reads FQNNGV. The CDR3 sequence is 15 residues long. V trimming: 5 bases; J trimming: 5 bases; junction bases outside the gene matches: 10. The CDR3 DNA sequence: TGTGCCAGCAGCCCAATCGACAGGGGATATACTGAAGCTTTCTTT. Its protein is CASSPIDRGYTEAFF.

CDR3 sequence (DNA): TGTGCCAGCAGCCAGGGGACAACTAGCACAGATACGCAGTATTTT. Translated, it gives CASSQGTTSTDTQYF. The chain couples TRBV28 to TRBJ2-3; perhaps TRBD1 as D (6 bases). Germline V gives CDR1 MDHEN, CDR2 SYDVKM. Trimming pared 6 bases from V and 0 bases from J, leaving 13 bases between. The CDR3 is made up of 15 amino acids.